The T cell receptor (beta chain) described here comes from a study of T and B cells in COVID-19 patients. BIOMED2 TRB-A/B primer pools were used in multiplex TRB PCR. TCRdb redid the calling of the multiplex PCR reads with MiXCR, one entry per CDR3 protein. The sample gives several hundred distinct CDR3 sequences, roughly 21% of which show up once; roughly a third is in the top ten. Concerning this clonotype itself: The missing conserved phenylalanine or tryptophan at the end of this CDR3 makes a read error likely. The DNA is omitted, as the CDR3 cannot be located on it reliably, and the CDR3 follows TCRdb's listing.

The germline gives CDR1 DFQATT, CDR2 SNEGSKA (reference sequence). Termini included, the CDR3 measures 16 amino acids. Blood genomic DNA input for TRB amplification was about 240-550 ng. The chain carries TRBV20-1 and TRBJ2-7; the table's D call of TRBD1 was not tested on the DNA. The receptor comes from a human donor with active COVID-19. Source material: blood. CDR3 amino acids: CRATSDRARSADEQDG.